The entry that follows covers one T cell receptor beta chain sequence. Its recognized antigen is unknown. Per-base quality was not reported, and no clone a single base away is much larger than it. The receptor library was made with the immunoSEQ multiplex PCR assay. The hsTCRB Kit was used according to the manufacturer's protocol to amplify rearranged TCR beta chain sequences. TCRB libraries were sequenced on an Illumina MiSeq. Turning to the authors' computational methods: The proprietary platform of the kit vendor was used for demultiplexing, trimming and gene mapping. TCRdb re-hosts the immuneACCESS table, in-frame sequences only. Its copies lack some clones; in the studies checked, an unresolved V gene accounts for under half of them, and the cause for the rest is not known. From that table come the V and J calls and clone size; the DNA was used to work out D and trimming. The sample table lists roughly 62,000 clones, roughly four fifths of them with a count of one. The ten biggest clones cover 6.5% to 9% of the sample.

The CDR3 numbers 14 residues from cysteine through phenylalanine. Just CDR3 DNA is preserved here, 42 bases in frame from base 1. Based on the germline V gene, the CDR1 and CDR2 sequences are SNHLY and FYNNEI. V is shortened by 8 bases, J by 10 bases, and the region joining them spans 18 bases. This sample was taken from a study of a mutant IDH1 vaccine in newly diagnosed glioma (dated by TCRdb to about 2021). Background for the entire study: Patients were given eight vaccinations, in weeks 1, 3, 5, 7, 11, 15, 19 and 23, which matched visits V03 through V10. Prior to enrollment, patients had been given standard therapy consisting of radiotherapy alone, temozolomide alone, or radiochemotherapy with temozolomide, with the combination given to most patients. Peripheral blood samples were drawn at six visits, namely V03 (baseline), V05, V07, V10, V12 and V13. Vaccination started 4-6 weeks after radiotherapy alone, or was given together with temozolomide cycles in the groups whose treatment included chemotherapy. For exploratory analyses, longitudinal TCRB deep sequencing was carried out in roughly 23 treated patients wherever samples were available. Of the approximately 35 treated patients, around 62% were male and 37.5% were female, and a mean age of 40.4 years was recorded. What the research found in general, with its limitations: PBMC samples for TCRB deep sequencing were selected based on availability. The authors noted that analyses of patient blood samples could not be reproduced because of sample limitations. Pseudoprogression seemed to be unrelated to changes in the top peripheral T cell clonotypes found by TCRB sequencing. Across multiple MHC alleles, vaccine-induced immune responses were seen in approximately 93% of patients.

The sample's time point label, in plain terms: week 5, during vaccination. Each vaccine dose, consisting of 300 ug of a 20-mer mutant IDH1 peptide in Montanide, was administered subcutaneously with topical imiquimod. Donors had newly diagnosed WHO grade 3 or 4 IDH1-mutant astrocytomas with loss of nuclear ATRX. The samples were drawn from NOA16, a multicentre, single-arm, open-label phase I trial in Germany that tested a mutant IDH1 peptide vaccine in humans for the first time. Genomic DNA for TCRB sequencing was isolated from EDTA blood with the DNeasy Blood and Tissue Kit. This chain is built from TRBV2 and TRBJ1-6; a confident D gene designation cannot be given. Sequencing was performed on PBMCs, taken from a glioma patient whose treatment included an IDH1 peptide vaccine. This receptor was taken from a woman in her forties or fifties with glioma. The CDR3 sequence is CASAPFSGPSPLHF. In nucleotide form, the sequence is TGTGCCAGCGCCCCTTTTTCAGGCCCATCACCCCTCCACTTT.